The 20 T cell receptor beta chains below come from one sample, sequenced in a study of human T cells and chemical hapten exposure. TCRdb re-called the RACE reads through MiXCR, storing one row per CDR3 protein. The table includes roughly 100,000 distinct CDR3 sequences, 11% detected once. Documented time point: patch test 1, 2 weeks after DPC sensitization. Treatment described: therapeutic diphenylcyclopropenone sensitization with weekly scalp DPC. The sequencing used whole blood, collected in connection with sensitization to the hapten diphenylcyclopropenone (DPC). The receptors were gathered from a woman aged 40 to 50 with alopecia areata. Some clones in this sample may be carry-over from other donors' samples.

The chain carries TRBV28 and TRBJ1-2; 11 bases map to TRBD1. There are 16 residues in the CDR3. The V segment lost 4 bases and the J segment 3 bases; nucleotides outside the gene matches: 7. Per germline, CDR1 MDHEN and CDR2 SYDVKM. CDR3 sequence (DNA): TGTGCCAGCAGTTCAACCATGGGACAGGGGGACTATGGCTACACCTTC. This gives the protein CASSSTMGQGDYGYTF.

This clonotype was seen at least ten times. V gene TRBV29-1 combines with J gene TRBJ2-2; D ambiguous. This CDR3 region has 13 residues. With 0 bases removed from V and 7 bases from J, the gap between germline ends came to 9 bases. Germline CDR1 is SQVTM and CDR2 is ANQGSEA. The CDR3 is CSVEDSPRGELFF. The DNA of the CDR3 is TGCAGCGTTGAAGATTCCCCGCGCGGGGAGCTGTTTTTT.

At least ten counts were recorded for this clonotype. The chain combines TRBV7-6 with TRBJ1-6, with D unresolved. The germline CDR1 and CDR2 sequences are SGHVS and FNYEAQ. V was pared by 2 bases and J by 7 bases, with 6 bases between. The CDR3 has 13 residues. CDR3 sequence: CASSLTENSPLHF. CDR3 nucleotides: TGTGCCAGCAGCTTAACGGAGAATTCACCCCTCCACTTT.

This clonotype was counted at least ten times. The gene calls are TRBV7-8 and TRBJ2-3; 10 bases align to TRBD2. Germline CDR1 is SGHVS and CDR2 is FQNEAQ. The CDR3 is made up of 15 amino acids. The junction had 4 bases not matched to a gene; V was cut back by 5 bases and J by 2 bases. CDR3 DNA: TGTGCCAGCAGCAAAGGACTAGCGGACACAGATACGCAGTATTTT. Translated, it gives CASSKGLADTDTQYF.

The chain joins TRBV9 to TRBJ2-1, with 9 bases fitting TRBD1. The germline V gene has CDR1 SGDLS and CDR2 YYNGEE. The CDR3 consists of 18 residues. The trim removed 5 bases at V and 6 bases at J, leaving 18 bases unmatched. The CDR3 here is CASRATGTGFSGRNEQFF. The CDR3 nucleotides read TGTGCCAGCAGAGCCACCGGGACAGGGTTTTCGGGGCGCAATGAGCAGTTCTTC. Full variable domain (remainder filled in from reference TRBV9 and TRBJ2-1): DSGVTQTPKHLITATGQRVTLRCSPRSGDLSVYWYQQSLDQGLQFLIQYYNGEERAKGNILERFSAQQFPDLHSELNLSSLELGDSALYFCASRATGTGFSGRNEQFFGPGTRLTVL.

This clonotype is a singleton in its sample. V is TRBV29-1 and J is TRBJ2-7, with 8 bases fitting TRBD1. The germline V gene has CDR1 SQVTM and CDR2 ANQGSEA. Unmatched junction bases numbered 5, after V lost 4 bases and J lost 3 bases. CDR3 length: 13 amino acids. CDR3: CSVVPTGVYEQYF. The CDR3 DNA reads as TGCAGCGTTGTTCCGACAGGGGTCTACGAGCAGTACTTC.

This clonotype was counted between two and nine times. J is TRBJ1-6 and V is TRBV25-1, with a possible D match to TRBD1 (6 bases). Trimming stripped 4 bases from V and 9 bases from J, with 16 bases between. This CDR3 region has 15 residues. Germline loops: CDR1 MGHDK, CDR2 SYGVNS. The CDR3 loop is CASSVQGSSSSPLHF. For the CDR3, the DNA is TGTGCCAGCAGTGTACAGGGTTCCTCGAGTTCACCCCTCCACTTT.

This clonotype was recorded many times. The chain has TRBV20-1 and TRBJ2-7; D perhaps matches TRBD1 (5 bases). The V end lost 4 bases, the J end lost 3 bases, and 16 bases lay between the germline ends. The germline V gene encodes CDR1 DFQATT and CDR2 SNEGSKA (reference sequence). This CDR3 has 14 residues. The CDR3, as DNA: TGCAGTGCTACGGATGGACGACAGATCTACGAGCAGTACTTC. Its translation is CSATDGRQIYEQYF.

This clonotype was seen a few times. The rearrangement uses TRBV4-3 and TRBJ1-4; D might be TRBD1 (5 bases). The CDR3 has 16 amino acids. CDR1 LGHNA and CDR2 YSLEER come from the germline V gene. The V end lost 0 bases, the J end lost 4 bases, and 12 bases lay between the germline ends. CDR3 protein: CASSQDIWGNNEKLFF. CDR3 sequence (DNA): TGCGCCAGCAGCCAAGATATTTGGGGGAATAATGAAAAACTGTTTTTT.

This chain joins TRBV11-2 and TRBJ1-2, with D possibly TRBD1 on 5 matching bases. The V gene lost 3 bases and the J gene lost 2 bases, with 13 bases spanning the gap. Germline V gene lookup returns CDR1 SGHAT and CDR2 FQNNGV. The CDR3 has 15 amino acids. CDR3 DNA sequence: TGTGCCAGCAGCTTCGGAGGGACTATGAACTATGGCTACACCTTC. Translation: CASSFGGTMNYGYTF.

This clonotype has ten or more counts. The chain recombines TRBV7-2 with TRBJ1-6, with TRBD1 matching 7 bases. The germline CDR1 and CDR2 sequences are SGHTA and FQGNSA. The CDR3 contains 15 residues. Trimming took 3 bases from V and 4 from J; bases not matched to a gene: 3. The CDR3 DNA follows: TGTGCCAGCAGCTTGCCGGGACAGTATAATTCACCCCTCCACTTT. Its protein product is CASSLPGQYNSPLHF.

The chain carries TRBV18 and TRBJ2-7; 8 nucleotides line up with TRBD2. Trimming took 6 bases from V and 6 from J; bases not matched to a gene: 19. The CDR3 consists of 17 residues. The germline V gene encodes CDR1 KGHSH and CDR2 LQKENI. CDR3 in DNA: TGTGCCAGCTCCCCCGGAGTAACGGGAGGGCCGTTGGGCGAGCAGTACTTC. Translated: CASSPGVTGGPLGEQYF.

The V gene is TRBV6-5, the J gene TRBJ1-1; 7 nucleotides align to TRBD1. V was clipped by 6 bases and J by 8 bases; unmatched bases: 12. Per germline, CDR1 MNHEY and CDR2 SVGAGI. The CDR3 length is 14 residues. CDR3 bases: TGTGCCAGCAGGGCAGGGGGTTCTTCTCTCGAAGCTTTCTTT. It yields the protein CASRAGGSSLEAFF.

The table lists this clonotype with a few counts. The CDR3 nucleotides read TGTGCCACCTCTGGGGGGCTAAGTATGAACACTGAAGCTTTCTTT. Amino acid sequence: CATSGGLSMNTEAFF. This chain connects TRBV12-3 or TRBV12-4 to TRBJ1-1; D is possibly TRBD1 (6 bases). The CDR3 runs 15 residues. Trimming removed 10 bases from V and 0 bases from J, with 18 bases in between.

The chain employs TRBV18 and TRBJ2-7; the D is unclear. In germline, CDR1 is KGHSH, CDR2 LQKENI. V was pared by 6 bases and J by 3 bases, with 15 bases between. This CDR3 is 14 amino acids long. DNA for the CDR3: TGTGCCAGCTCTCCCTCCACCTTGCACTACGAGCAGTACTTC. Its protein is CASSPSTLHYEQYF.

The J gene is TRBJ1-1, the V gene TRBV20-1, with D possibly TRBD1 on 5 matching bases. CDR1 DFQATT and CDR2 SNEGSKA come from the germline V gene (reference sequence). V was pared by 3 bases and J by 1 base, with 15 bases between. The CDR3 loop spans 15 amino acids. In nucleotides, the CDR3 is TGCAGTGCTAGCGTATCGAGGGGCGCGAACACTGAAGCTTTCTTT. Its protein product is CSASVSRGANTEAFF.

The chain joins TRBV29-1 to TRBJ1-1; D is uncertain. Trimming took 7 bases from V and 4 from J, leaving 16 bases between them. The CDR3 loop spans 13 amino acids. Germline CDR1 and CDR2: SQVTM and ANQGSEA. The CDR3 sequence: CSAASREGTEAFF. CDR3 coding DNA: TGCAGCGCCGCGTCTCGGGAGGGCACTGAAGCTTTCTTT. Full variable domain (rest looked up from reference TRBV29-1 and TRBJ1-1): SAVISQKPSRDICQRGTSLTIQCQVDSQVTMMFWYRQQPGQSLTLIATANQGSEATYESGFVIDKFPISRPNLTFSTLTVSNMSPEDSSIYLCSAASREGTEAFFGQGTRLTVV.

CDR3 region: CASSLRGHINTEAFF. In DNA, the CDR3 is TGTGCCAGCAGCTTACGGGGTCATATAAACACTGAAGCTTTCTTT. The V call is TRBV7-8, the J call TRBJ1-1; D is unclear. Trimming removed 2 bases at V and 2 bases at J, with 12 bases between. There are 15 residues in the CDR3. Germline values: CDR1 SGHVS, CDR2 FQNEAQ.

The CDR3 sequence: CASSQAGTSGRNGDTQYF. CDR3 in DNA: TGTGCCAGCAGCCAAGCTGGGACTAGCGGGAGGAACGGAGATACGCAGTATTTT. The V and J genes are TRBV4-2 and TRBJ2-3, with 15 bases aligning to TRBD2. V was pared by 1 base and J by 5 bases, with 7 bases of the junction left unmatched. The germline V gene has CDR1 LGHNA and CDR2 YNFKEQ. CDR3 length: 18 amino acids.

On this clonotype: One junction end does not reproduce the germline sequence, and a read error may be involved. The chain joins TRBV7-2 to TRBJ2-3, with D unresolved. Germline CDR1 is SGHTA and CDR2 is FQGNSA. The CDR3 runs to 13 residues. CDR3 nucleotide sequence: TGTGCCAGCGGCTTCGGCGGTGCAGATACGCAGTATTTT. Its translation: CASGFGGADTQYF.